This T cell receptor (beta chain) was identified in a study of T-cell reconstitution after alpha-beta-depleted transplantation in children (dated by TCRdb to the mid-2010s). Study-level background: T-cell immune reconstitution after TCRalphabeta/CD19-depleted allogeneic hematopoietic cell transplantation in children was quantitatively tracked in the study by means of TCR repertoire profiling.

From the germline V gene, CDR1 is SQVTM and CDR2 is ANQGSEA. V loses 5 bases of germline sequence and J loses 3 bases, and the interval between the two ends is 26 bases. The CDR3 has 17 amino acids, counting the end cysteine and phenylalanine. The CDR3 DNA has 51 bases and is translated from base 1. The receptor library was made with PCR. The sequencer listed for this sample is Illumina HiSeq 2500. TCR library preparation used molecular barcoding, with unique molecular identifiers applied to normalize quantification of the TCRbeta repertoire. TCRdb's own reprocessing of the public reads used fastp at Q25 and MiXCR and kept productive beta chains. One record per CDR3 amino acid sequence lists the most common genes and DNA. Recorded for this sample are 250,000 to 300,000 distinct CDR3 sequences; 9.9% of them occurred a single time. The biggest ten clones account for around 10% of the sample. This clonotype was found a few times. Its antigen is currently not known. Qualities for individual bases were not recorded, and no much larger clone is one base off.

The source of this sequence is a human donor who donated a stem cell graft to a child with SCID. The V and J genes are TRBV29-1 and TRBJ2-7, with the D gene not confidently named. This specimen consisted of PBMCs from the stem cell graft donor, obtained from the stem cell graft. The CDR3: CSVNLASQPERFYEQYF. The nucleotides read TGCAGCGTTAATCTGGCGTCCCAACCTGAGAGATTCTACGAGCAGTACTTC.